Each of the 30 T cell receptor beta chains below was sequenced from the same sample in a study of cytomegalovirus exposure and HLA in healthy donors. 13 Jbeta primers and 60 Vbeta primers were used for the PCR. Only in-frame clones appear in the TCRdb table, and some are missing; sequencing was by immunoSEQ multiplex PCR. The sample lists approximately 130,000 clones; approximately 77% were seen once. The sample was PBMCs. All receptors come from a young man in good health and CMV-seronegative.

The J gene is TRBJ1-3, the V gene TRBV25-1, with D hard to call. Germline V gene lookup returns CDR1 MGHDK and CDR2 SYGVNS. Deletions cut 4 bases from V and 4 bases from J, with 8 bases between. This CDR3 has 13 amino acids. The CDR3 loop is CASSALSGNTIYF. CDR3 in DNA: TGTGCCAGCAGTGCTCTTTCGGGAAACACCATATATTTT. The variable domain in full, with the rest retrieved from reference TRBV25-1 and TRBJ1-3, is EADIYQTPRYLVIGTGKKITLECSQTMGHDKMYWYQQDPGMELHLIHYSYGVNSTEKGDLSSESTVSRIRTEHFPLTLESARPSHTSQYLCASSALSGNTIYFGEGSWLTVV.

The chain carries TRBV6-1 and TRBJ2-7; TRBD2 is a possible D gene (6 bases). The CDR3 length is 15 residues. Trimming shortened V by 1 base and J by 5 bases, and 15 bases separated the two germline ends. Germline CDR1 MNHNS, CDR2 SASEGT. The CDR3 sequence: CASSEGAAGTHEQYF. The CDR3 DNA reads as TGTGCCAGCAGTGAAGGAGCCGCGGGAACCCACGAGCAGTACTTC.

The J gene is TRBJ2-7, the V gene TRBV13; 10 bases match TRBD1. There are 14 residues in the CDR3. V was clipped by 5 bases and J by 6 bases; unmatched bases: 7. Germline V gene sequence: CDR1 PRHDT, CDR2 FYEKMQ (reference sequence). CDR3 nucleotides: TGTGCCAGCAGCCTCCGGGACAGGGGCTGCGAGCAGTACTTC. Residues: CASSLRDRGCEQYF.

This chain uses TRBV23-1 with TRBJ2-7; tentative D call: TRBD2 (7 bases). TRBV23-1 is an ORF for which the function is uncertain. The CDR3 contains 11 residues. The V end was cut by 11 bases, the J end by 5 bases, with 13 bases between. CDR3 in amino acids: CAGGGHDEQYF. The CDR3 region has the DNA TGCGCCGGGGGGGGACACGACGAGCAGTACTTC.

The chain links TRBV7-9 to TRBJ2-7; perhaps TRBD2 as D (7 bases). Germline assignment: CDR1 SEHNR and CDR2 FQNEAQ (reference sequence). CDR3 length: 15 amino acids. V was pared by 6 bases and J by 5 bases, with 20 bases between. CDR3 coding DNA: TGTGCCAGCAGTTTGGGGGGGCAGGGAATAAACGAGCAGTACTTC. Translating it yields CASSLGGQGINEQYF.

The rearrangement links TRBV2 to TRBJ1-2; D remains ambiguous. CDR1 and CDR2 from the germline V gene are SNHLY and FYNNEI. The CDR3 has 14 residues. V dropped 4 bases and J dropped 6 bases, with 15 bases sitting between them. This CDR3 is CASSALTDSHGYTF. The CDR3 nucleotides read TGTGCCAGCAGTGCATTAACGGACTCCCATGGCTACACCTTC.

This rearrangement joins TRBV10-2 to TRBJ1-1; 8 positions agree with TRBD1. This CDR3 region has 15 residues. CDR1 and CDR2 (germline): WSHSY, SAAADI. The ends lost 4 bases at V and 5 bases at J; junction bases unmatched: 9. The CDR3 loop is CASSGTQGARTEAFF. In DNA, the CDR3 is TGCGCCAGCAGTGGGACCCAGGGGGCGCGGACTGAAGCTTTCTTT.

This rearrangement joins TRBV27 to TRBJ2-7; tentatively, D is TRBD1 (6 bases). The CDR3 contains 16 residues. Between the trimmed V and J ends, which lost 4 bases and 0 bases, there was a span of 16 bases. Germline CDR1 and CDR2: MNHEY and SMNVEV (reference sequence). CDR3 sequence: CASSSRDTGSSYEQYF. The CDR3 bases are TGTGCCAGCAGTTCCCGGGACACTGGAAGCTCCTACGAGCAGTACTTC.

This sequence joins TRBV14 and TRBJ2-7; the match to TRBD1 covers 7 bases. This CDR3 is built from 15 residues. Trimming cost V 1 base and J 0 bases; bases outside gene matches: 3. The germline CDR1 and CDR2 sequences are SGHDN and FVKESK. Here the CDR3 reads CASSQGQGFSYEQYF. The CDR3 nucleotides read TGTGCCAGCAGCCAAGGACAGGGATTCTCCTACGAGCAGTACTTC.

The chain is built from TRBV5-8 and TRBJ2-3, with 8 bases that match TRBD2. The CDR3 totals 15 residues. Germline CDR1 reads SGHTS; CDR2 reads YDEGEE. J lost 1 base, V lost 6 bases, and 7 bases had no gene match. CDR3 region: CASTLAGPGTDTQYF. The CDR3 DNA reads TGTGCCAGCACCTTAGCGGGGCCTGGCACAGATACGCAGTATTTT.

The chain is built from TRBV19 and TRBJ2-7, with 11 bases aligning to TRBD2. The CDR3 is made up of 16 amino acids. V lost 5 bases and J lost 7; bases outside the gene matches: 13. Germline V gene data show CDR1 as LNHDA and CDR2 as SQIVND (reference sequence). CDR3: CASSAGTSGYLGEQYF. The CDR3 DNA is TGTGCCAGTAGTGCGGGGACTAGCGGATACCTGGGGGAGCAGTACTTC.

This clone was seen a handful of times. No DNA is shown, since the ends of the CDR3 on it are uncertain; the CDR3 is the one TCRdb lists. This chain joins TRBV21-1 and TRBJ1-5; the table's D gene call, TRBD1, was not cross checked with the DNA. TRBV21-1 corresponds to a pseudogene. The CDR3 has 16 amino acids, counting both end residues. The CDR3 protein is CASSPWGQGSGQPQHF.

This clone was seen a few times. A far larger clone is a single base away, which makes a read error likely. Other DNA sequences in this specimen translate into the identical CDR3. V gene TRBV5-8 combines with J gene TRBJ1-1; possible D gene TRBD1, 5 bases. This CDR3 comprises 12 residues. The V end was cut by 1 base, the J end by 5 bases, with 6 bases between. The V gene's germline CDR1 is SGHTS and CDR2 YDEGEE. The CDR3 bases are TGTGCCAGCAGCTTGCGGGGGACTGAAGCTTTCTTT. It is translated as CASSLRGTEAFF.

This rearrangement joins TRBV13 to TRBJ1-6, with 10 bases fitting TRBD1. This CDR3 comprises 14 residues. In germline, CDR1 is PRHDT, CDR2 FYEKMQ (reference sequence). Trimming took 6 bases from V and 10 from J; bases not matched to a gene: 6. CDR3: CASRYGQGVSPLHF. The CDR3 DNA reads TGTGCCAGCAGATATGGACAGGGGGTCTCACCCCTCCACTTT. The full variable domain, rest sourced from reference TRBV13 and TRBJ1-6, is AAGVIQSPRHLIKEKRETATLKCYPIPRHDTVYWYQQGPGQDPQFLISFYEKMQSDKGSIPDRFSAQQFSDYHSELNMSSLELGDSALYFCASRYGQGVSPLHFGNGTRLTVT.

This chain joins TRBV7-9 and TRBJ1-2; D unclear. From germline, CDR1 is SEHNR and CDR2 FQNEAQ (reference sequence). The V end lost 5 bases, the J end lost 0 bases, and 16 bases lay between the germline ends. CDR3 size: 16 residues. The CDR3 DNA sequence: TGTGCCAGCAGCCCTCGGACGGAACTAGCTAACTATGGCTACACCTTC. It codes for CASSPRTELANYGYTF.

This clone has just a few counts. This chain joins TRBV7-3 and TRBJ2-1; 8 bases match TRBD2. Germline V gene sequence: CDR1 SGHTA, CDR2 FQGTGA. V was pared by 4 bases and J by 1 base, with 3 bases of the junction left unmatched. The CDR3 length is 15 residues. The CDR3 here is CASSSSGGSYNEQFF. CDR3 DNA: TGTGCCAGCAGCTCCAGCGGGGGTTCCTACAATGAGCAGTTCTTC.

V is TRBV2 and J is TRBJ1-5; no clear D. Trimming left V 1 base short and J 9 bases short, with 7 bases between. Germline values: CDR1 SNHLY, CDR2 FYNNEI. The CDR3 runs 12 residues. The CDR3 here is CASSEELMPQHF. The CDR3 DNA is TGTGCCAGCAGTGAAGAGCTCATGCCCCAGCATTTT.

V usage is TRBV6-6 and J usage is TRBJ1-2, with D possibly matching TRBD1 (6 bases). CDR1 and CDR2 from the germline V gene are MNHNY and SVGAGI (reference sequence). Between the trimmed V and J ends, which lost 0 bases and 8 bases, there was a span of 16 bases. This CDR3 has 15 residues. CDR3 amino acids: CASSYSVDRPLGYTF. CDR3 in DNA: TGTGCCAGCAGTTACTCGGTTGACAGGCCCTTAGGCTACACCTTC.

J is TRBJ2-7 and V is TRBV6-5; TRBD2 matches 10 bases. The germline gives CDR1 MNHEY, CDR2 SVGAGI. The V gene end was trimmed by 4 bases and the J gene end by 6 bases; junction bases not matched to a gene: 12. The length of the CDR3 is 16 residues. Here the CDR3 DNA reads TGTGCCAGCAGTTCGCGATTTAGCGGGGGGCACGGCGAGCAGTACTTC. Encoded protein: CASSSRFSGGHGEQYF.

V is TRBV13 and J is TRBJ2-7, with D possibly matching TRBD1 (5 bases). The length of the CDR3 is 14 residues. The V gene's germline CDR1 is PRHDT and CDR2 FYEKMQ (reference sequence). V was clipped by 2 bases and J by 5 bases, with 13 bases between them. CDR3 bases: TGTGCCAGCAGCTTACTCAGGGTGACCCACGAGCAGTACTTC. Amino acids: CASSLLRVTHEQYF. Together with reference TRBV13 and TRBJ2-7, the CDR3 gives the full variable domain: AAGVIQSPRHLIKEKRETATLKCYPIPRHDTVYWYQQGPGQDPQFLISFYEKMQSDKGSIPDRFSAQQFSDYHSELNMSSLELGDSALYFCASSLLRVTHEQYFGPGTRLTVT.

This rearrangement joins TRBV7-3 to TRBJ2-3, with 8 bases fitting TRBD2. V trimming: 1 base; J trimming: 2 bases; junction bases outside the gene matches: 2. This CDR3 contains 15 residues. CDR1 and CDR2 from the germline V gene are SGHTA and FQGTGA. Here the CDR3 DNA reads TGTGCCAGCAGCTTAATTAGCGGGGCCACAGATACGCAGTATTTT. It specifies CASSLISGATDTQYF.

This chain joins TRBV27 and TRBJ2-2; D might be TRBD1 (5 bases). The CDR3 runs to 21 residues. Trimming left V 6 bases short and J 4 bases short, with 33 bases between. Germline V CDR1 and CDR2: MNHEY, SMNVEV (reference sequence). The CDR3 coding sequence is TGTGCCAGCAGGTACACATTTCCCCAAAAATTCCCAGGGAAGGCCACCGGGGAGCTGTTTTTT. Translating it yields CASRYTFPQKFPGKATGELFF.

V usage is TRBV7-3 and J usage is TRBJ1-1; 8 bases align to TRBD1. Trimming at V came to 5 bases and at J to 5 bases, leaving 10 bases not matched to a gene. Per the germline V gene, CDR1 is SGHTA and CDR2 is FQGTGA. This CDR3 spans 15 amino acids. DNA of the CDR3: TGTGCCAGCAGCCTAATGGGACAGGCGAGGACTGAAGCTTTCTTT. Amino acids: CASSLMGQARTEAFF.

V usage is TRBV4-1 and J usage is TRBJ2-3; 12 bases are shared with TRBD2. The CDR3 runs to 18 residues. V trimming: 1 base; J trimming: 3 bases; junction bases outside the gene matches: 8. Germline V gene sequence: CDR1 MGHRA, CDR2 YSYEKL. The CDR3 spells CASSQGYLAGGQTDTQYF. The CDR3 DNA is TGCGCCAGCAGCCAAGGGTATCTAGCGGGAGGGCAGACAGATACGCAGTATTTT.

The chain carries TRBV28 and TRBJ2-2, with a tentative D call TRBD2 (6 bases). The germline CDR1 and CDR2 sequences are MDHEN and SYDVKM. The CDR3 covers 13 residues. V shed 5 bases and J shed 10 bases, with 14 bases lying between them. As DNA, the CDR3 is TGTGCCAGCAGTCTCCCGGGACTGCCGGAGCTGTTTTTT. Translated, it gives CASSLPGLPELFF.

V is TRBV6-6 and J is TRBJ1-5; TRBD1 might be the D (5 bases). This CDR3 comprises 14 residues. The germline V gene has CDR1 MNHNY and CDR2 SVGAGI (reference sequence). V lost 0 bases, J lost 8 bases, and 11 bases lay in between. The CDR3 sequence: CASSYSGEGEPQHF. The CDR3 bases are TGTGCCAGCAGTTACTCGGGGGAGGGTGAGCCCCAGCATTTT.

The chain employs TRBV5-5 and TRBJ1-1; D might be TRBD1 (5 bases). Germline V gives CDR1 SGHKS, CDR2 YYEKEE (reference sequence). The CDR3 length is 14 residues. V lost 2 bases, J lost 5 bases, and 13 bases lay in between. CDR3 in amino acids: CASSFWGGSTEAFF. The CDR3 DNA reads TGTGCCAGCAGCTTCTGGGGGGGTTCGACTGAAGCTTTCTTT.

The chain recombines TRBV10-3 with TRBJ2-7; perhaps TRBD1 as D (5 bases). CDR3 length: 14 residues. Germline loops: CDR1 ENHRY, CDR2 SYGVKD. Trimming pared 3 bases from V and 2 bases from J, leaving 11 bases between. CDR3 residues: CAISDAGLTYEQYF. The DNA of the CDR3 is TGTGCCATCAGTGATGCAGGGTTGACCTACGAGCAGTACTTC.

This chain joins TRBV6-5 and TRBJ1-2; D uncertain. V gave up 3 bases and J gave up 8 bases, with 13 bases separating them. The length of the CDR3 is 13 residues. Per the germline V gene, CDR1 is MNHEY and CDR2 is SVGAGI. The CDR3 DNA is TGTGCCAGCAGTTATAGCGGGGAAGGAGGCTACACCTTC. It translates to CASSYSGEGGYTF.

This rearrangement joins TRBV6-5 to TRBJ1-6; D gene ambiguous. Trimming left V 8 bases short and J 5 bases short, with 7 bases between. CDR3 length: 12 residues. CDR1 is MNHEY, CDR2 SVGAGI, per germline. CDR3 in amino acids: CASAGDNSPLHF. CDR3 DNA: TGTGCCAGCGCGGGCGATAATTCACCCCTCCACTTT.